This TCR beta chain appears in the sequencing data of a study of blood T cells in healthy people across ages. A second roughly 7 to 12 cycle PCR used barcoded and J-beta primers. TCRdb redid the calling of the 5' RACE reads with MiXCR, one entry per CDR3 protein. The sample includes about a million distinct CDR3 sequences, roughly 47% of them seen just once. From germline, CDR1 is SGHRS and CDR2 YFSETQ. This CDR3 region has 13 residues. Sequencing was done on a sample of blood. The chain has TRBV5-1 and TRBJ2-6; D is unclear. The TCR was taken from a woman aged 60-75 years in good health. As DNA, the CDR3 is TGCGACAGTAGCTTCACTGGGGCCAACGTCCTGACTTTC. It codes for CDSSFTGANVLTF.